The source of this T cell receptor beta chain is a study of control samples from healthy donors and cancer patients. The J segment lost 6 bases and the V segment lost 0 bases, leaving 2 bases of the junction unmatched. This CDR3 is 14 amino acids long. Germline V gives CDR1 SGHVS, CDR2 FQNEAQ. Assay used: immunoSEQ multiplex PCR; TCRdb lists only in-frame clones, some missing. The repertoire holds tens of thousands of clones, with approximately 87% as singletons. Sequencing used blood. The rearrangement joins TRBV7-8 to TRBJ2-7; 10 bases match TRBD1. The source is a man between 60 and 75 years old in good health. This CDR3 is CASSLAGTGVEQYF. In DNA form, the CDR3 reads TGTGCCAGCAGCTTAGCCGGGACAGGGGTCGAGCAGTACTTC.